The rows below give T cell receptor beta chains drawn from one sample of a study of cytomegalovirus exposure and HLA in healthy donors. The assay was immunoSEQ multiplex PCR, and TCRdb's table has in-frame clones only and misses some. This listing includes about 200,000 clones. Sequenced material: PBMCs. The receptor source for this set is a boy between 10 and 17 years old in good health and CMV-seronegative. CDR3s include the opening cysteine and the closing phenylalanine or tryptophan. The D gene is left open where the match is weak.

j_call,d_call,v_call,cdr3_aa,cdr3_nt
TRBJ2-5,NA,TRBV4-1,CASSQGTGVEETQYF,TGCGCCAGCAGCCAAGGCACCGGGGTTGAAGAGACCCAGTACTTC
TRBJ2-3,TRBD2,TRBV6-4,CASSESGGATDTQYF,TGTGCCAGCAGTGAAAGCGGGGGGGCCACAGATACGCAGTATTTT
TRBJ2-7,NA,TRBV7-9,CASTDTNVAKYF,TGTGCCAGCACCGATACCAATGTTGCGAAGTACTTC
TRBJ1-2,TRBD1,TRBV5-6,CASSLDRGVRDGYTF,TGTGCCAGCAGCTTGGACAGGGGAGTTCGGGATGGCTACACCTTC
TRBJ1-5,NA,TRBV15,CATSREGGAPQHF,TGTGCCACCAGCAGAGAGGGTGGGGCGCCCCAGCATTTT
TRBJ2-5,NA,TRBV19,CASSIGRGPQETQYF,TGTGCCAGTAGTATAGGGCGGGGGCCGCAAGAGACCCAGTACTTC
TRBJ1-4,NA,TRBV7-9,CASSLASGFNEKLFF,TGTGCCAGCAGCTTAGCATCCGGGTTCAATGAAAAACTGTTTTTT
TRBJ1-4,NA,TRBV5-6,CASSLARGAENEKLFF,TGTGCCAGCAGCTTGGCCCGGGGAGCAGAGAACGAAAAACTGTTTTTT
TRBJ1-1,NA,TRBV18,CASSPGEGRDTEAFF,TGTGCCAGCTCACCCGGGGAAGGGAGGGACACTGAAGCTTTCTTT
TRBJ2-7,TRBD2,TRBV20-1,CSARGERDEYF,TGCAGTGCTAGAGGGGAGCGGGACGAGTACTTC
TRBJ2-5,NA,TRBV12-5,CASSRQEEMAQYF,TGTGCTAGTTCCCGACAGGAAGAGATGGCCCAGTACTTC
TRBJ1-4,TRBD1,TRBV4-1,CASGGPRTGDEKLFF,TGCGCCAGCGGAGGTCCCCGGACAGGGGATGAAAAACTGTTTTTT
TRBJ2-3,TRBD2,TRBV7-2,CASRRQASGGTDTQYF,TGTGCCAGCAGACGCCAGGCTAGCGGGGGCACGGATACGCAGTATTTT